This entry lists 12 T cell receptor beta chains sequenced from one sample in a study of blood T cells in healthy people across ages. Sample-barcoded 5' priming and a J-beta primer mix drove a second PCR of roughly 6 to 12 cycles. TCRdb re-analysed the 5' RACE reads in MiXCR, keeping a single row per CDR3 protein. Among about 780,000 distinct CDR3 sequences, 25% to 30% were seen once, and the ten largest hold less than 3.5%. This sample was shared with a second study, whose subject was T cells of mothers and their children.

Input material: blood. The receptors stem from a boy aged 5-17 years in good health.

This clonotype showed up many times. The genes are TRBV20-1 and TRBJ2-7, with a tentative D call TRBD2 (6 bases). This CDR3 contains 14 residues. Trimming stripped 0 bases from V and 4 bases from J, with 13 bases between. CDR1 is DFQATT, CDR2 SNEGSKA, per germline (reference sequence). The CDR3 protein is CSARDGGKPYEQYF. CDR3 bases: TGCAGTGCTAGAGATGGGGGGAAACCGTACGAGCAGTACTTC.

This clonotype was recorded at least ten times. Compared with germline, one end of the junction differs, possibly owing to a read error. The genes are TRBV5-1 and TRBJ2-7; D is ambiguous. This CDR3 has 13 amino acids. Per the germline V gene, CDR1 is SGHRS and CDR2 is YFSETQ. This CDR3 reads CASSLEGSYEQYF. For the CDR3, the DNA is TGTGCCAGCAGCTTGGAAGGCTCCTACGAGCAGTACTTC.

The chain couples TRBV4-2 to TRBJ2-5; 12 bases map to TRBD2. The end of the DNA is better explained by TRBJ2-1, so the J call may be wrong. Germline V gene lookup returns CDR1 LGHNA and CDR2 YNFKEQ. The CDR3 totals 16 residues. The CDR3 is CASSQQPSGGANEQFF. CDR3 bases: TGTGCCAGCAGCCAACAACCTAGCGGGGGGGCCAATGAGCAGTTCTTC.

The DNA of the CDR3 is TGTGCCAGCAGTCGATCCGGGACAGACAATTCACCCCTCCACTTT. Its protein is CASSRSGTDNSPLHF. The V and J genes are TRBV12-3 or TRBV12-4 and TRBJ1-6, with TRBD1 identical over 7 bases. Unmatched junction bases numbered 8, after V lost 5 bases and J lost 7 bases. The CDR3 has 15 residues.

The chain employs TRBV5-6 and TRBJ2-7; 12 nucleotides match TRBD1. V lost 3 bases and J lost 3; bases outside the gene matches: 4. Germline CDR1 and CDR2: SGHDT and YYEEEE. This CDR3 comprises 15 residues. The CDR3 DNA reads TGTGCCAGCAGCTCCGGGACAGGGGGCATCTACGAGCAGTACTTC. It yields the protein CASSSGTGGIYEQYF.

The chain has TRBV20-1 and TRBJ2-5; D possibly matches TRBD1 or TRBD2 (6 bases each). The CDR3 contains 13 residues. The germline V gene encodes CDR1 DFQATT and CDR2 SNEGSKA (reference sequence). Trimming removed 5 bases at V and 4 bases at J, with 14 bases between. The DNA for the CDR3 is TGCAGTGCTGACCCCGGGGGCTCAGAGACCCAGTACTTC. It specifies CSADPGGSETQYF.

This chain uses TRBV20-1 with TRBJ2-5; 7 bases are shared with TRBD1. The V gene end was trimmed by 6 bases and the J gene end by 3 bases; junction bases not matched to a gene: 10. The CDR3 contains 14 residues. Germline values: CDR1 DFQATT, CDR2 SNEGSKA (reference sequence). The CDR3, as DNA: TGCAGTGCCTTCCGACCCGGGACAGAAGAGACCCAGTACTTC. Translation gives CSAFRPGTEETQYF.

The CDR3 spells CASRSSWSQETQYF. For the CDR3, the DNA is TGTGCCAGCAGATCCTCTTGGTCCCAAGAGACCCAGTACTTC. The V call is TRBV12-3 or TRBV12-4, the J call TRBJ2-5, with D unclear. This CDR3 has 14 amino acids. Trimming took off 6 bases at V and 1 base at J, with 12 bases between the two ends.

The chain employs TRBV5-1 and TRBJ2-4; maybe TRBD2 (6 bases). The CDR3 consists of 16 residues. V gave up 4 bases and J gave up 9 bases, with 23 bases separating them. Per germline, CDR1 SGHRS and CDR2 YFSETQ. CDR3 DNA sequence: TGCGCCAGCAGCCCGGGGGTCCACACAGGATCCGGCATTCAGTACTTC. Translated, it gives CASSPGVHTGSGIQYF.

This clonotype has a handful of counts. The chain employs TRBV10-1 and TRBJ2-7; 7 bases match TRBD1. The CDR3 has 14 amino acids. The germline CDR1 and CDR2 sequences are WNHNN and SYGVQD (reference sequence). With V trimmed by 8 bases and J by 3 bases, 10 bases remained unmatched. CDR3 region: CASSRESGGYEQYF. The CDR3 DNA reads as TGCGCCAGCTCCCGCGAGTCAGGGGGCTACGAGCAGTACTTC.

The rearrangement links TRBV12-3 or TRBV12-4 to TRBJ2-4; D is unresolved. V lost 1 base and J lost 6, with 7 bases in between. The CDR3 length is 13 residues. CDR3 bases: TGTGCCAGCAGTTTAGTCCTAGGAAACATTCAGTACTTC. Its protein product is CASSLVLGNIQYF.

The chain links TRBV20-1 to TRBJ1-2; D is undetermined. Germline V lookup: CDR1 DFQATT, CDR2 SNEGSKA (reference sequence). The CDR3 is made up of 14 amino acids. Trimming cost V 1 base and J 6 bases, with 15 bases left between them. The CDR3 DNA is TGCAGTGCTAGAGGATTAGATGGCGGCCATGGCTACACCTTC. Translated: CSARGLDGGHGYTF.